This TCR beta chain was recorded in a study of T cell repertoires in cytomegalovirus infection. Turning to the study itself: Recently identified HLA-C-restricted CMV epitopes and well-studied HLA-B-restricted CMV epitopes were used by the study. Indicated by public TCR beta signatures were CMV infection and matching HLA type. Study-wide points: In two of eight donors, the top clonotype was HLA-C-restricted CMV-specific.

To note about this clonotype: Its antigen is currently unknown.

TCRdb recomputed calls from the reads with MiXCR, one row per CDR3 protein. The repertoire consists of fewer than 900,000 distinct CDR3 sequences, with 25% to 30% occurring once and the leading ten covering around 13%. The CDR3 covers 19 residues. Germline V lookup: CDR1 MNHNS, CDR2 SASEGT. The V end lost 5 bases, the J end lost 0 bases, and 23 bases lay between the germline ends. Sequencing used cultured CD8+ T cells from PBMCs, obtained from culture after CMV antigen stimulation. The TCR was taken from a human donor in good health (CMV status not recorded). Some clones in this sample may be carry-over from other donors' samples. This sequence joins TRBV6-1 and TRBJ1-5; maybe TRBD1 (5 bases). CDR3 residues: CASSSFNRLGKYSNQPQHF. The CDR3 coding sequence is TGTGCCAGCAGTTCTTTTAACAGGCTCGGGAAATATAGCAATCAGCCCCAGCATTTT.